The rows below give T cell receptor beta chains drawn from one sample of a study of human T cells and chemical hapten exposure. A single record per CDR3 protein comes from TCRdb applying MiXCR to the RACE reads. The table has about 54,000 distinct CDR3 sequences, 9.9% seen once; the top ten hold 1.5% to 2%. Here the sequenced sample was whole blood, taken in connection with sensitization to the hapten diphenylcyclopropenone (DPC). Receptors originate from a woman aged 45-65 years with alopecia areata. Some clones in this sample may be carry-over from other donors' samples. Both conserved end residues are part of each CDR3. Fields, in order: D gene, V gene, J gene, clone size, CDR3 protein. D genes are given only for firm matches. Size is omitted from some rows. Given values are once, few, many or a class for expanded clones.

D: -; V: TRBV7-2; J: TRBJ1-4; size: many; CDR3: CASSMGPSRRQEKLFF
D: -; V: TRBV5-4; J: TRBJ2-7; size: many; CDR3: CASSLTPYEQYF
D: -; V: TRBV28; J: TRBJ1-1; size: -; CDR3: CASSEGRAFF
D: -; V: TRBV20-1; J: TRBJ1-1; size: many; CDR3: CSASPGGMNTEAFF
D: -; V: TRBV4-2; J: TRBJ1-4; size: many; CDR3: CASSQEAQAPNEKLFF
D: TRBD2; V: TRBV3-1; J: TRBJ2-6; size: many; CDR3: CASSQEWEGRANSGANVLTF
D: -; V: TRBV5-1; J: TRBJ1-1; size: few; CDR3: CASTIGTLNTEAFF
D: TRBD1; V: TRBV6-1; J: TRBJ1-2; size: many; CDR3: CASSARDSISIDGYTF
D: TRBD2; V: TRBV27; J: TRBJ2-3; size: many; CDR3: CASSPIVWWFALAGGLLGDTQYF
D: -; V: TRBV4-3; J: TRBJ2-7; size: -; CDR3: CASSRDGFSSYEQYF
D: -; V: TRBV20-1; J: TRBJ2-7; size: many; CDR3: CSAHERLPYEQYF
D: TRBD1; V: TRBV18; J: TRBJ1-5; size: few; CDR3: CASSADRGNNQPQHF
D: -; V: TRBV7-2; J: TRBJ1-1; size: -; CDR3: CASSFGNMNTEAFF
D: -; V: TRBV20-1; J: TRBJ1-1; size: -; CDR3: CSAWVNTEAFF
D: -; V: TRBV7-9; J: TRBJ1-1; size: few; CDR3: CASSLLTGTEAFF
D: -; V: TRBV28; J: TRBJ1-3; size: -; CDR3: CASSLEVNSGNTIYF
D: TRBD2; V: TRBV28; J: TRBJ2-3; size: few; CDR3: CASSFAGGTDTQYF
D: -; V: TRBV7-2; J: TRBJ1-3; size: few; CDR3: CASSLDSRGAGNTIYF
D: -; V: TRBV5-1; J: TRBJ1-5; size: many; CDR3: CASSLAGAVGQPQHF
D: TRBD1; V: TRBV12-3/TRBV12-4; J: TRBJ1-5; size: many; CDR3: CASSSGTGIYQPQHF